The rows below give T cell receptor beta chains drawn from one sample of a study of CD8+ T cells in alopecia areata. Sequencing used immunoSEQ multiplex PCR; TCRdb keeps in-frame clones, though not all of them. The sample has 150,000 or so clones, about 89% seen once. The material was CD8+ T cells sorted from blood, obtained at week 0. These receptors were obtained from a human donor with alopecia areata. Both conserved end residues are part of each CDR3. A D gene is named only where the DNA matches it firmly. Rows may omit the clone size; those that give it use once, few, many or a size class.

d_gene: NA; v_gene: TRBV28; j_gene: TRBJ2-1; abundance: NA; CDR3nt: TGTGCCAGCAGTTCCCCCGCTGGGGGGAAGGCGAATGAGCAGTTCTTC; CDR3aa: CASSSPAGGKANEQFF
d_gene: NA; v_gene: TRBV29-1; j_gene: TRBJ2-2; abundance: NA; CDR3nt: TGCAGCGTTGAAGATCCGGGAACCGGGGAGCTGTTTTTT; CDR3aa: CSVEDPGTGELFF
d_gene: NA; v_gene: TRBV2; j_gene: TRBJ1-2; abundance: NA; CDR3nt: TGTGCCAGCTATCAGGGAGCTTTTGGCTACACCTTC; CDR3aa: CASYQGAFGYTF
d_gene: NA; v_gene: TRBV7-8; j_gene: TRBJ1-3; abundance: NA; CDR3nt: TGTGCCAGCAGCGCAAGAGGGGACACCTCCACAGGGCCTGGAAACACCATATATTTT; CDR3aa: CASSARGDTSTGPGNTIYF
d_gene: NA; v_gene: TRBV7-9; j_gene: TRBJ1-2; abundance: NA; CDR3nt: TGTGCCAGCAGCCAGGGATCCTCGCGGTTTGGCTACACCTTC; CDR3aa: CASSQGSSRFGYTF
d_gene: TRBD2; v_gene: TRBV5-6; j_gene: TRBJ2-2; abundance: NA; CDR3nt: TGTGCCAGCAGCTGGGGACTAGCGGGGAACACCGGGGAGCTGTTTTTT; CDR3aa: CASSWGLAGNTGELFF
d_gene: TRBD1; v_gene: TRBV15; j_gene: TRBJ2-2; abundance: NA; CDR3nt: TGTGCCACCAGCTTGGACAGGTCTTACACCGGGGAGCTGTTTTTT; CDR3aa: CATSLDRSYTGELFF
d_gene: NA; v_gene: TRBV27; j_gene: TRBJ2-5; abundance: NA; CDR3nt: TGTGCCAGCACTAATAGCGGAAGCGAGACCCAGTACTTC; CDR3aa: CASTNSGSETQYF
d_gene: NA; v_gene: TRBV29-1; j_gene: TRBJ2-5; abundance: NA; CDR3nt: TGCAGCGTTGGCTCACAGACGGACTGGGAGACCCAGTACTTC; CDR3aa: CSVGSQTDWETQYF
d_gene: NA; v_gene: TRBV30; j_gene: TRBJ1-5; abundance: NA; CDR3nt: TGTGCCTGGAGCGCAGTCGGGAGGCTGAGCAATCAGCCCCAGCATTTT; CDR3aa: CAWSAVGRLSNQPQHF
d_gene: NA; v_gene: TRBV29-1; j_gene: TRBJ2-7; abundance: NA; CDR3nt: TGCAGCGTTGACGGGGACCACGAGCAGTACTTC; CDR3aa: CSVDGDHEQYF
d_gene: NA; v_gene: TRBV7-3; j_gene: TRBJ2-3; abundance: once; CDR3nt: TGTGCCAGCAGCCCCACGGTGGCGGCCACAGATACGCAGTATTTT; CDR3aa: CASSPTVAATDTQYF
d_gene: NA; v_gene: TRBV6-5; j_gene: TRBJ2-7; abundance: NA; CDR3nt: TGTGCCAGCAGTACCCGGTCCTACGAGCAGTACTTC; CDR3aa: CASSTRSYEQYF
d_gene: NA; v_gene: TRBV2; j_gene: TRBJ2-7; abundance: NA; CDR3nt: TGTGCCAGCAGTGACTACGGGACAACCCGGGAGCAGTACTTC; CDR3aa: CASSDYGTTREQYF
d_gene: NA; v_gene: TRBV4-1; j_gene: TRBJ1-1; abundance: NA; CDR3nt: TGCGCCAGCAGCCTACAGACAGGTGAAGCTTTCTTT; CDR3aa: CASSLQTGEAFF
d_gene: NA; v_gene: TRBV29-1; j_gene: TRBJ1-1; abundance: NA; CDR3nt: TGCAGCTCCCTCGGGCAGGCACCGAATGAAGCTTTCTTT; CDR3aa: CSSLGQAPNEAFF
d_gene: TRBD2; v_gene: TRBV7-3; j_gene: TRBJ2-3; abundance: NA; CDR3nt: TGTGCCAGCAGCCCCCTAGCGGGATCAACAGATACGCAGTATTTT; CDR3aa: CASSPLAGSTDTQYF
d_gene: TRBD2; v_gene: TRBV10-2; j_gene: TRBJ2-7; abundance: NA; CDR3nt: TGCGCCTCCACTAGCGGGATAGATGAGCAGTACTTC; CDR3aa: CASTSGIDEQYF
d_gene: TRBD2; v_gene: TRBV30; j_gene: TRBJ2-5; abundance: NA; CDR3nt: TGTGCCTGGAGTGCGATCGGACTAGCGGCCGAGACCCAGTACTTC; CDR3aa: CAWSAIGLAAETQYF
d_gene: NA; v_gene: TRBV7-2; j_gene: TRBJ2-7; abundance: few; CDR3nt: TGTGCCAGCACCGAAGACATCCCGACTAGTCTAACCTCCTACGAGCAGTACTTC; CDR3aa: CASTEDIPTSLTSYEQYF
d_gene: NA; v_gene: TRBV7-3; j_gene: TRBJ2-7; abundance: once; CDR3nt: TGTGCCAGCAGCCCATTCCCTGGGACCCTGGACGAGCAGTACTTC; CDR3aa: CASSPFPGTLDEQYF
d_gene: TRBD2; v_gene: TRBV5-6; j_gene: TRBJ2-1; abundance: NA; CDR3nt: TGTGCCAGCAGTCCCCTGGGGGACTACCCCTACAATGAGCAGTTCTTC; CDR3aa: CASSPLGDYPYNEQFF
d_gene: TRBD1; v_gene: TRBV2; j_gene: TRBJ1-1; abundance: NA; CDR3nt: TGTGCCAGCAGTGACAGGACAGGTATGAACACTGAAGCTTTCTTT; CDR3aa: CASSDRTGMNTEAFF
d_gene: TRBD1; v_gene: TRBV7-6; j_gene: TRBJ2-7; abundance: NA; CDR3nt: TGTGCCAGCAGCTTAGAGGGGATAGGGGGCGGCTACGAGCAGTACTTC; CDR3aa: CASSLEGIGGGYEQYF
d_gene: NA; v_gene: TRBV9; j_gene: TRBJ1-2; abundance: NA; CDR3nt: TGTGCCAGCAGCGAGGACAACACATACTATGGCTACACCTTC; CDR3aa: CASSEDNTYYGYTF
d_gene: NA; v_gene: TRBV5-1; j_gene: TRBJ2-1; abundance: NA; CDR3nt: TGCGCCAGCAGCCTCTTGGCGGACCCTTTAAGGGAGCAGTTCTTC; CDR3aa: CASSLLADPLREQFF
d_gene: NA; v_gene: TRBV4-2; j_gene: TRBJ2-3; abundance: NA; CDR3nt: TGTGCCAGCAGCCAAGAGGACGATACGCAGTATTTT; CDR3aa: CASSQEDDTQYF
d_gene: TRBD2; v_gene: TRBV7-9; j_gene: TRBJ2-7; abundance: NA; CDR3nt: TGTGCCAGCAGCTTATTGGGCGGGAGGTCCCACGAGCAGTACTTC; CDR3aa: CASSLLGGRSHEQYF
d_gene: NA; v_gene: TRBV5-1; j_gene: TRBJ2-1; abundance: NA; CDR3nt: TGCGCCAGCAGCTTGGGGGCAGGGACCAATGAGCAGTTCTTC; CDR3aa: CASSLGAGTNEQFF
d_gene: NA; v_gene: TRBV29-1; j_gene: TRBJ2-2; abundance: NA; CDR3nt: TGCAGCGTTGGGGGGCTGGGCACCGGGGAGCTGTTTTTT; CDR3aa: CSVGGLGTGELFF
d_gene: NA; v_gene: TRBV19; j_gene: TRBJ2-1; abundance: NA; CDR3nt: TGTGCCAGTAGTTCTTTAGCGTCCAATGAGCAGTTCTTC; CDR3aa: CASSSLASNEQFF
d_gene: NA; v_gene: TRBV6-1; j_gene: TRBJ2-3; abundance: NA; CDR3nt: TGTGCCAGCAGTGAAGCGCATGGAAGATACACAGATACGCAGTATTTT; CDR3aa: CASSEAHGRYTDTQYF
d_gene: NA; v_gene: TRBV6-6; j_gene: TRBJ2-5; abundance: NA; CDR3nt: TGTGCCAGCAGACGACCGGGACCCGAAAAAGAGACCCAGTACTTC; CDR3aa: CASRRPGPEKETQYF
d_gene: NA; v_gene: TRBV10-3; j_gene: TRBJ2-4; abundance: NA; CDR3nt: TGTGCCATCAGTGAGTTTTTCTGGAGGACCAAAAACATTCAGTACTTC; CDR3aa: CAISEFFWRTKNIQYF
d_gene: NA; v_gene: TRBV29-1; j_gene: TRBJ2-3; abundance: NA; CDR3nt: TGCAGCGTTGACGGCACAAGCACAGATACGCAGTATTTT; CDR3aa: CSVDGTSTDTQYF
d_gene: NA; v_gene: TRBV29-1; j_gene: TRBJ2-7; abundance: few; CDR3nt: TGCAGCGTTGAAGATCTGCCTAGGGCCGAGCAGTACTTC; CDR3aa: CSVEDLPRAEQYF
d_gene: NA; v_gene: TRBV4-2; j_gene: TRBJ2-7; abundance: NA; CDR3nt: TGTGCCAGCAGCCAAGATCTATCGGGAACGTCCGACTACGAGCAGTACTTC; CDR3aa: CASSQDLSGTSDYEQYF
d_gene: NA; v_gene: TRBV29-1; j_gene: TRBJ1-4; abundance: NA; CDR3nt: TGCAGCGTTGAAGATCGTAGGGAGGAGGAAAAACTGTTTTTT; CDR3aa: CSVEDRREEEKLFF
d_gene: NA; v_gene: TRBV11-2; j_gene: TRBJ2-1; abundance: NA; CDR3nt: TGTGCCAGCAGTCTGACTGTTAGCTCCTACAATGAGCAGTTCTTC; CDR3aa: CASSLTVSSYNEQFF
d_gene: NA; v_gene: TRBV7-9; j_gene: TRBJ1-2; abundance: NA; CDR3nt: TGTGCCAGCAGCTTTAATAACTATGGCTACACCTTC; CDR3aa: CASSFNNYGYTF
d_gene: NA; v_gene: TRBV29-1; j_gene: TRBJ2-7; abundance: NA; CDR3nt: TGCAGCGTTGAAGAGCCAGAAGCCTACGAGCAGTACTTC; CDR3aa: CSVEEPEAYEQYF
d_gene: NA; v_gene: TRBV29-1; j_gene: TRBJ2-3; abundance: NA; CDR3nt: TGCAGCGTTGTAGGGCCCCCGGGCACAGATACGCAGTATTTT; CDR3aa: CSVVGPPGTDTQYF
d_gene: NA; v_gene: TRBV5-6; j_gene: TRBJ2-3; abundance: NA; CDR3nt: TGTGCCAGCAGCCGAACAGGGATAATCACAGATACGCAGTATTTT; CDR3aa: CASSRTGIITDTQYF
d_gene: TRBD1; v_gene: TRBV5-6; j_gene: TRBJ2-3; abundance: NA; CDR3nt: TGTGCCAGCAGCTCAGACAGGGAAGAGAGCACAGATACGCAGTATTTT; CDR3aa: CASSSDREESTDTQYF
d_gene: NA; v_gene: TRBV6-6; j_gene: TRBJ2-5; abundance: NA; CDR3nt: TGTGCCAGCAGTTACCTACTAGATAGGGAGACCCAGTACTTC; CDR3aa: CASSYLLDRETQYF
d_gene: TRBD1; v_gene: TRBV30; j_gene: TRBJ2-1; abundance: NA; CDR3nt: TGTGCCTGGACCGCGGACAGGGGGCGCGGGGATGAGCAGTTCTTC; CDR3aa: CAWTADRGRGDEQFF
d_gene: TRBD2; v_gene: TRBV6-1; j_gene: TRBJ2-7; abundance: NA; CDR3nt: TGTGCCAGCAGCGGTAGCGGGGGTTCCTACGAGCAGTACTTC; CDR3aa: CASSGSGGSYEQYF
d_gene: NA; v_gene: TRBV18; j_gene: TRBJ2-5; abundance: NA; CDR3nt: TGTGCCAGCTCACCATGGCATGAAGGAGGGGAAGAGACCCAGTACTTC; CDR3aa: CASSPWHEGGEETQYF
d_gene: NA; v_gene: TRBV29-1; j_gene: TRBJ2-1; abundance: NA; CDR3nt: TGCAGCGTTGTTTACAATGAGCAGTTCTTC; CDR3aa: CSVVYNEQFF
d_gene: NA; v_gene: TRBV29-1; j_gene: TRBJ1-1; abundance: NA; CDR3nt: TGCAGCGTTGGGGACGGCCCTGAAGCTTTCTTT; CDR3aa: CSVGDGPEAFF
d_gene: NA; v_gene: TRBV7-9; j_gene: TRBJ1-1; abundance: NA; CDR3nt: TGTGCCAGCAGCCCGGGGTGGGGACTCAGGAACACTGAAGCTTTCTTT; CDR3aa: CASSPGWGLRNTEAFF
d_gene: NA; v_gene: TRBV30; j_gene: TRBJ2-3; abundance: NA; CDR3nt: TGTGCCTGGAGTGTACTATCGGGCGCAGATACGCAGTATTTT; CDR3aa: CAWSVLSGADTQYF